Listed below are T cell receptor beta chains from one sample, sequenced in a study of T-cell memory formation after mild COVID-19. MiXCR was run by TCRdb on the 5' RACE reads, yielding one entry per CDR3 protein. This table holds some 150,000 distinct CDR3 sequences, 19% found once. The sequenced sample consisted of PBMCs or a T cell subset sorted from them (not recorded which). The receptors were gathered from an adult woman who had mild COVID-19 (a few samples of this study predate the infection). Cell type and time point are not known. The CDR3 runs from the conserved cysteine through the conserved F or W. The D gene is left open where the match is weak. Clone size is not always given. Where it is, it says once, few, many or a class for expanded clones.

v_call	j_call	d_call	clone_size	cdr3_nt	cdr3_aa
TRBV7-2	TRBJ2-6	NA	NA	TGTGCCAGCAGCTTAGCGTTGGGGGCCGGGGCCAACGTCCTGACTTTC	CASSLALGAGANVLTF
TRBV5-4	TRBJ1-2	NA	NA	TGTGCCAGCACCTCCCTCGGCTATGGCTACACCTTC	CASTSLGYGYTF
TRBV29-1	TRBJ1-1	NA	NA	TGCAGCGTTGCAGGCAGTGGTTCTAACACTGAAGCTTTCTTT	CSVAGSGSNTEAFF
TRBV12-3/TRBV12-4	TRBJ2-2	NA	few	TGTGCCTGCGAGAGGACTTTCAACACCGGGGAGCTGTTTTTT	CACERTFNTGELFF
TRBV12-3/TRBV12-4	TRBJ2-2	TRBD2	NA	TGTGCCAGCAGTCGACGACTAGCGGGACCCGGGGAGCTGTTTTTT	CASSRRLAGPGELFF
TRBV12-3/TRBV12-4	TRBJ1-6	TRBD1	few	TGTGCCAGCAGCAGGGGACAGGCAGATAATTCACCCCTCCACTTT	CASSRGQADNSPLHF
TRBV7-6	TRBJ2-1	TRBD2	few	TGTGCCAGCACTCGACTAGCGGGGGTGGGGTACAATGAGCAGTTCTTC	CASTRLAGVGYNEQFF
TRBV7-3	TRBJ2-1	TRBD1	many	TGTGCCAGCAGCCCACGGGACAGGGGGCTCAATGAGCAGTTCTTC	CASSPRDRGLNEQFF
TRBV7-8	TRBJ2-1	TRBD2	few	TGTGCCAGCAGCTTACTAGCGGGTTACCAGTTCTTC	CASSLLAGYQFF
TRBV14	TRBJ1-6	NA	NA	TGTGCCAGCAGCCAAGAGTTGTATAATTCACCCCTCCACTTT	CASSQELYNSPLHF
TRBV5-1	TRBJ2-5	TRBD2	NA	TGCGCCAGTTTCTCCGGGACTACTGCGGAGACCCAGTACTTC	CASFSGTTAETQYF
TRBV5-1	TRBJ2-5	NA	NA	TGCGCCAGCAGCCGGGGTTCTCGGGAGACCCAGTACTTC	CASSRGSRETQYF
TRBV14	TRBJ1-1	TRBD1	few	TGTGCCAGCAGCCAGGGACAGTTAGGGAAAGCTTTCTTT	CASSQGQLGKAFF
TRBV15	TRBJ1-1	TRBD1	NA	TGTGCCACCAGCAGGGGACAGGGAACACCGAACACTGAAGCTTTCTTT	CATSRGQGTPNTEAFF
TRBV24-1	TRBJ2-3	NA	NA	TGTGCCACCAGTGATTACGACAAGGATACGCAGTATTTT	CATSDYDKDTQYF
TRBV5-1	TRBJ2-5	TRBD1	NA	TGCGCCAGCAGCCCGGGGACAGCCGAAGAGACCCAGTACTTC	CASSPGTAEETQYF
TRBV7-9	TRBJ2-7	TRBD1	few	TGTGCCAGCAGCTTAGTGGGGGCCGGGACAGGGCCCTACGAGCAGTACTTC	CASSLVGAGTGPYEQYF
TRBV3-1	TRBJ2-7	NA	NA	TGTGCCAGCAGCCAAGGGCTAGTTGAACACGAGCAGTACTTC	CASSQGLVEHEQYF
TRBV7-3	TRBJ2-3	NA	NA	TGTGCCAGCAGCTTATCCTTTGGGGCGGGGACAGATACGCAGTATTTT	CASSLSFGAGTDTQYF
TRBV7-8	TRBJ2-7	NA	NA	TGTGCCAGCAGCTTAGGCCAGGGGATACAGTACTTC	CASSLGQGIQYF
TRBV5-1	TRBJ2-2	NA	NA	TGCGCCAGCAGCCGCACCGGGAATACACCCGGGGAGCTGTTTTTT	CASSRTGNTPGELFF
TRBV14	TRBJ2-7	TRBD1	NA	TGTGCCAGCAGCCCCCAGGGGGTCAGCCAGCAGTACTTC	CASSPQGVSQQYF
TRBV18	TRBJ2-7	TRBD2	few	TGTGCCAGCAGCAGGGAGGGCGAGCAGTACTTC	CASSREGEQYF
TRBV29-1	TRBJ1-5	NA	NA	TGCAGCGTTGAGACAGATAGCAATCAGCCCCAGCATTTT	CSVETDSNQPQHF
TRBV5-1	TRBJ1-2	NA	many	TGCGCCAGCGGAACAGGATTATCTTATGGCTACACCTTC	CASGTGLSYGYTF
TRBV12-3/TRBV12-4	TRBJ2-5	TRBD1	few	TGTGCCAGCAGTTTATTCCGGGACAGCCATGAAGAGACCCAGTACTTC	CASSLFRDSHEETQYF
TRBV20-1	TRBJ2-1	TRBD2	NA	TGCAGTGCTAGAGTCCAGCGGGAGTTAAATGAGCAGTTCTTC	CSARVQRELNEQFF
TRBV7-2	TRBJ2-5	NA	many	TGTGCCAGCAGCTTAAGGGTGGGAGGAAACCCTCAAGAGACCCAGTACTTC	CASSLRVGGNPQETQYF
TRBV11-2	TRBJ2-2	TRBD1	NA	TGTGCCAGCAGGTCCTTGACAGGGGGCCTTTTCGGGGAGCTGTTTTTT	CASRSLTGGLFGELFF
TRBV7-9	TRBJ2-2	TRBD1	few	TGTGCCAGCAGCGAGACAGGGGCCGGGGAGCTGTTTTTT	CASSETGAGELFF
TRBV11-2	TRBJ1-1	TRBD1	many	TGTGCCAGCAGCCTTCGGACAGGGGTTCGTATGAACACTGAAGCTTTCTTT	CASSLRTGVRMNTEAFF
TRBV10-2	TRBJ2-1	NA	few	TGCGCCAGCAGTCCCGGGACCACGAGGGGTGAGCAGTTCTTC	CASSPGTTRGEQFF
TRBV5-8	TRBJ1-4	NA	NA	TGTGCCAGCAGCTTTCGGGGCAGGGCAACTAATGAAAAACTGTTTTTT	CASSFRGRATNEKLFF
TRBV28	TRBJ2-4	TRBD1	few	TGTGCCAGCAGTTTTCCGGGACAGGAATTCTTAGCCAAAAACATTCAGTACTTC	CASSFPGQEFLAKNIQYF
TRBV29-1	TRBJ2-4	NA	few	TGCAGCGTTGAGGGCCTCGGGGTACTAGCCAAAAACATTCAGTACTTC	CSVEGLGVLAKNIQYF
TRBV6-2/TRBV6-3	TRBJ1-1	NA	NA	TGTGCCAGCAGACCAGCCCTGACAGTGAACACTGAAGCTTTCTTT	CASRPALTVNTEAFF
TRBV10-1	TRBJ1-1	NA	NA	TGCGCCAGCAGTGAGGCCGGGACACACGGAGGGACTGAAGCTTTCTTT	CASSEAGTHGGTEAFF
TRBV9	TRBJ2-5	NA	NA	TGTGCCAGCAGCGTACAGGGCCAGGGTAAAGAGACCCAGTACTTC	CASSVQGQGKETQYF
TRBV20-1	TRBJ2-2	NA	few	TGCAGTGCTAGTCCGAACACCGGGGAGCTGTTTTTT	CSASPNTGELFF
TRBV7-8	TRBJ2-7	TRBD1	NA	TGTGCCAGCAGCCCACGGACCGGGACAGGGGCCCTCAGCCAGTACTTC	CASSPRTGTGALSQYF
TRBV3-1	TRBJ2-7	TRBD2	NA	TGTGCCAGCAGCCAAGTGCTAGCGGGAGGGGACGAGCAGTACTTC	CASSQVLAGGDEQYF
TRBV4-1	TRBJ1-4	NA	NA	TGCGCCACCGCACGGCCGGAAGGAGAAAAACTGTTTTTT	CATARPEGEKLFF
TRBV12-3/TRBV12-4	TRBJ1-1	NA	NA	TGTGCCAGCAGCCCTCTGACTGAAGCTTTCTTT	CASSPLTEAFF
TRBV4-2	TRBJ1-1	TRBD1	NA	TGTGCCAGCAGCCAGGGGGATGGACAGGGTAGAGACACTGAAGCTTTCTTT	CASSQGDGQGRDTEAFF
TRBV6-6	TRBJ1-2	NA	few	TGTGCCAGCAGTTACGGGGGCTCTTGGGGCTACACCTTC	CASSYGGSWGYTF
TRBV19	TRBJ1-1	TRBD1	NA	TGTGCCAGTAGTATAGGTCTTCTAACAGGGGGCTTACGCACTGAAGCTTTCTTT	CASSIGLLTGGLRTEAFF
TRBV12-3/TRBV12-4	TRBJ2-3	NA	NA	TGTGCCAGCGCTTTGAAGAGGGGTGGCGGGAGCACAGATACGCAGTATTTT	CASALKRGGGSTDTQYF
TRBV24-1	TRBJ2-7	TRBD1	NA	TGTGCCACCGCCAGCGCAGGGACAGGGAAATCCTACGAGCAGTACTTC	CATASAGTGKSYEQYF
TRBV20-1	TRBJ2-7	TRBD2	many	TGCAGTGCTACGGGGGGGAACTACGAGCAGTACTTC	CSATGGNYEQYF
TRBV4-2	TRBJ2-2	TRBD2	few	TGTGCCAGCAGCCAAGACCCTAGCGGACCCACCGGGGAGCTGTTTTTT	CASSQDPSGPTGELFF
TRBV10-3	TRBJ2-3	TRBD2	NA	TGTGCCATCAGTTCAGCGGGGGGACACACAGATACGCAGTATTTT	CAISSAGGHTDTQYF
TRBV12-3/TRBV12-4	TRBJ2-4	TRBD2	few	TGTGCCAGCAGTTTGAGGCGGGGGGGCAGTTATAACATTCAGTACTTC	CASSLRRGGSYNIQYF
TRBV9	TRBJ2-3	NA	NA	TGTGCCAGCAGCGTAGAACCCTACATATCTGATAGCACAGATACGCAGTATTTT	CASSVEPYISDSTDTQYF